The 5 T cell receptor beta chains listed next were all sequenced from one sample in a study of shared clonotypes between healthy human individuals. Profiling relied on immunoSEQ multiplex PCR, and the TCRdb table lists in-frame clones only, not all of them. There are about 2.4 million clones in the sample; 80% to 95% occur only once, and 0.36% lies in the top ten. Sequencing was performed on naive CD4+ T cells from PBMCs. As for subset: CD45RA+ positively selected. The receptors shown here come from a man between 18 and 29 years old in good health. Some clones in this sample may be carry-over from other donors' samples.

The rearrangement uses TRBV29-1 and TRBJ1-2, with 7 positions matching TRBD1. V was clipped by 8 bases and J by 6 bases; unmatched bases: 9. Germline CDR1 SQVTM, CDR2 ANQGSEA. This CDR3 has 12 residues. The CDR3: CSIYNTGDGYTF. DNA of the CDR3: TGCAGCATATATAATACAGGGGATGGCTACACCTTC.

This chain connects TRBV9 to TRBJ2-5; TRBD2 might be the D (6 bases). The CDR3 covers 15 residues. Looked up from germline, CDR1 is SGDLS and CDR2 is YYNGEE. Trimming removed 4 bases at V and 0 bases at J, with 13 bases between. CDR3 DNA: TGTGCCAGCAGCTCCCGCGGAGGGGACCAAGAGACCCAGTACTTC. Encoded protein: CASSSRGGDQETQYF.

The chain uses TRBV4-3 and TRBJ2-1; D possibly matches TRBD1 or TRBD2 (6 bases each). The CDR3 has 16 residues. Trimming left V 1 base short and J 4 bases short, with 14 bases between. In germline, CDR1 is LGHNA, CDR2 YSLEER. Here the CDR3 DNA reads TGCGCCAGCAGCCAAGGTGGCAGGAGGGGGTACAATGAGCAGTTCTTC. Residues: CASSQGGRRGYNEQFF.

This clone was recorded once. The chain links TRBV5-1 to TRBJ2-2, with a tentative D call TRBD1 (6 bases). The germline V gene has CDR1 SGHRS and CDR2 YFSETQ. V was clipped by 6 bases and J by 6 bases, with 15 bases between them. The CDR3 is 14 residues long. In DNA form, the CDR3 reads TGCGCCAGCAAAGGACAGATTCCCTCCGGGGAGCTGTTTTTT. The encoded protein is CASKGQIPSGELFF.

The chain has TRBV7-9 and TRBJ1-4; maybe TRBD1 (5 bases). Deletions cut 1 base from V and 5 bases from J, with 20 bases between. Germline-derived CDR1 and CDR2 are SEHNR and FQNEAQ (reference sequence). This CDR3 spans 18 amino acids. The CDR3 nucleotides read TGTGCCAGCAGCTTAGGACTTGGGCAGGGTGGCCAGAATGAAAAACTGTTTTTT. Encoded protein: CASSLGLGQGGQNEKLFF.